This TCR beta chain was captured in a study of type 1 regulatory T cells. In TCRdb, the reads were re-called with MiXCR into one record per CDR3 protein. The data show 80,000 to 100,000 distinct CDR3 sequences, roughly 30% seen once. The CDR3 runs 16 residues. V shed 0 bases, J shed 5 bases, and the junction held 7 bases outside the gene matches. In germline, CDR1 is LGHNA, CDR2 YSLEER. This chain uses TRBV4-3 with TRBJ2-7; 10 nucleotides agree with TRBD1. The sequencing input was CD4+ T cells, either the whole sample or a sorted fraction (not recorded which). The source of this sequence is a human donor in good health. As DNA, the CDR3 is TGCGCCAGCAGCCAAGATTCCCGGGACAGGGGTCACGAGCAGTACTTC. It specifies CASSQDSRDRGHEQYF.